The text below deals with one T cell receptor (beta chain). This sample was taken from a study of blood T cell repertoires in COVID-19. Only in-frame clones appear in the TCRdb table, and some are missing; sequencing was by immunoSEQ multiplex PCR. This sample carries approximately 400,000 clones, 70% to 90% of them seen once, and the ten largest clones take roughly an eighth. This CDR3 region has 15 residues. The V and J ends lost 6 bases and 8 bases, in that order; junction bases with no gene match: 10. Germline assignment: CDR1 MNHEY and CDR2 SVGAGI. J is TRBJ1-6 and V is TRBV6-5, with 7 bases identical to TRBD1. The sequence came from a woman between 50 and 59 years old with COVID-19, enrolled during active disease. The sequenced material came from peripheral blood. CDR3: CASSGTVDFYSPLHF. The CDR3 nucleotides are TGTGCCAGCAGCGGGACAGTTGATTTTTATTCACCCCTCCACTTT.